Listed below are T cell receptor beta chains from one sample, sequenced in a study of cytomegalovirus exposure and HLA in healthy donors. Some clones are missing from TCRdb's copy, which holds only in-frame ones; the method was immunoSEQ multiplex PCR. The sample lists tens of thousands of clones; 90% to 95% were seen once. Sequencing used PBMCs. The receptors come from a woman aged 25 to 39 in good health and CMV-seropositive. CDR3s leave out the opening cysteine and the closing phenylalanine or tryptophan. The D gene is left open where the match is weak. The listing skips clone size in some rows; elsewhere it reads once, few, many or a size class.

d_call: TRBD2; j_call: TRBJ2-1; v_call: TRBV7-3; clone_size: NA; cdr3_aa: ASSSSGLAGDGEQF
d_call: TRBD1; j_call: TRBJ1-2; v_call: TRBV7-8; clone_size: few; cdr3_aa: ASSRRQGWYGYT
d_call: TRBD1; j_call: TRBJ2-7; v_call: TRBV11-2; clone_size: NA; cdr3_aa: ASRQPGQGGYEQY
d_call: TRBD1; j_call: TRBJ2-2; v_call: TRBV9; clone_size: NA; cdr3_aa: ASSAPGQGGSGELF
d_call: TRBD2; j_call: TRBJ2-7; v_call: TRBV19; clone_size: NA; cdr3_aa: ASSRGTSGSSSYEQY
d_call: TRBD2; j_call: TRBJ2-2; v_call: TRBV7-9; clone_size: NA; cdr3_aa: ASSPLAGGSTGELF
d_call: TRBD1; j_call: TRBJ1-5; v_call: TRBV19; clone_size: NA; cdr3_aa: ASSSQGRTGPQH
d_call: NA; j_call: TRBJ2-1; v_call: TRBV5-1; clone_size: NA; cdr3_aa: ASSSTGFLYNEQF
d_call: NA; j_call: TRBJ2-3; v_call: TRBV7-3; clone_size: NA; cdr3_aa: ASSLNPRWADTQY
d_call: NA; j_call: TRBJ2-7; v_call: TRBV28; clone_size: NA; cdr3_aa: ASSLGLAYEQY
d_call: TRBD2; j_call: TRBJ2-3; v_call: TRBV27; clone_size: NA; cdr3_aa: ASGRGLGLNTDTQY
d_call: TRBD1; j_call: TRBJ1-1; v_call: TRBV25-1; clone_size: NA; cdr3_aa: ASSESGQMNTEAF
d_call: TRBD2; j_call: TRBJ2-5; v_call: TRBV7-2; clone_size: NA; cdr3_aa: ASSLELAGDIRGTQY
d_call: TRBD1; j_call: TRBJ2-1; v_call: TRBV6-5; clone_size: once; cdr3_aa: ASSLGQYNEQF
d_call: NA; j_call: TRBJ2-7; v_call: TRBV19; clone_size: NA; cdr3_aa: ASSPAGTSVWEQY
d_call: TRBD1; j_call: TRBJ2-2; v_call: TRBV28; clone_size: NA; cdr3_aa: ASSPTGYTGELF
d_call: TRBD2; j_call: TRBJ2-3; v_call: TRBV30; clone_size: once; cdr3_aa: AWRYLEREFPDTQY
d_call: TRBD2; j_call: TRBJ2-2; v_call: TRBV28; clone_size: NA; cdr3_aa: ASSFTTGLAGNTGELF
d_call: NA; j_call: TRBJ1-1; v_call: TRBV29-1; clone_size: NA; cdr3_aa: SVVAGIAEAF
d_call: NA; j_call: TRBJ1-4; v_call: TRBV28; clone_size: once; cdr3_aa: ASSLRFPRRLF
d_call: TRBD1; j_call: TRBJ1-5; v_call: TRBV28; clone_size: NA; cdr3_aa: ASSLPGGHPNQPQH
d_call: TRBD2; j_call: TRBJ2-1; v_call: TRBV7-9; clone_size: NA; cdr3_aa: ASGAKREGPSGEQF
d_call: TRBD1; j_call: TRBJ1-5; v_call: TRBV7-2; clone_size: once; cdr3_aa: ASSLRGTGGYQPQH
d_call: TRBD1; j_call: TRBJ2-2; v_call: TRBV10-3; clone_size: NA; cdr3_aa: AISDFRQGATGELF
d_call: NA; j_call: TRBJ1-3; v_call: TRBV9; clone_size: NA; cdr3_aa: ASSVAPDSGNTIY
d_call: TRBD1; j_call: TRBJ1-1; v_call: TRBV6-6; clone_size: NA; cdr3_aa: ASSYTQGAGPEAF
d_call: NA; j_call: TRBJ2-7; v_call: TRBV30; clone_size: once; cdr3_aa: AWSEPSNIGGSIEQY
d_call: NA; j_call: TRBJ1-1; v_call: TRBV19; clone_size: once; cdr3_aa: ASSIGYRTTEAF
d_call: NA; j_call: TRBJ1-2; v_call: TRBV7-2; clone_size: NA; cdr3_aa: ASSLVGRLLANYGYT